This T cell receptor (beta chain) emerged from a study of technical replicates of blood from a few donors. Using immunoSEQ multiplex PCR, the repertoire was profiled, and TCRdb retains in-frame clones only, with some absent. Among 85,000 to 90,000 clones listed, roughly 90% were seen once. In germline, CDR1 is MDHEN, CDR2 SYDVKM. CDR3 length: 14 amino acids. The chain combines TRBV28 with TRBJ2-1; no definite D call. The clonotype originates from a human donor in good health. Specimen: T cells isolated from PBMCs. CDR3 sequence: CATAAVPSYNEQFF. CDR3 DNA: TGTGCTACGGCGGCCGTACCCTCCTACAATGAGCAGTTCTTC.